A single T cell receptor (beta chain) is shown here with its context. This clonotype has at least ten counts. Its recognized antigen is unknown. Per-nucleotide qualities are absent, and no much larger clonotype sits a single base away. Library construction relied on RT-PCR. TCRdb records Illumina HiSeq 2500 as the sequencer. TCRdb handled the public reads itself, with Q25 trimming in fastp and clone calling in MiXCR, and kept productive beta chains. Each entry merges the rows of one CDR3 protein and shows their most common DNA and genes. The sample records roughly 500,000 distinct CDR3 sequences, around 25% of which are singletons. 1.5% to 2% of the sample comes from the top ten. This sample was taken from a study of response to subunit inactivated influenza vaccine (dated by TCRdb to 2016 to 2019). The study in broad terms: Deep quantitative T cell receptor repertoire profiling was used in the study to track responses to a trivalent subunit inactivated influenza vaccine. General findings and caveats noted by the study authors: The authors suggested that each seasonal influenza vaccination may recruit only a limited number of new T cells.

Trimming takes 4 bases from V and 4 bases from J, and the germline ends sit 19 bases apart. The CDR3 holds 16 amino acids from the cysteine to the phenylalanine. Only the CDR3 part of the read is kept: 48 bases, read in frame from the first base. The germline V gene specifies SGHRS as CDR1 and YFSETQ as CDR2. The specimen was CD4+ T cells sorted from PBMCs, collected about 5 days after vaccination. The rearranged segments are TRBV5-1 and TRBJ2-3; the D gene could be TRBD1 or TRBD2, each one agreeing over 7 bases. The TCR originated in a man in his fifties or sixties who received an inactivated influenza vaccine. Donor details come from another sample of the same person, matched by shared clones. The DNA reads TGCGCCAGCAGCCTCCAGGGGGGGCAGGATTCAGATACGCAGTATTTT. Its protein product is CASSLQGGQDSDTQYF.